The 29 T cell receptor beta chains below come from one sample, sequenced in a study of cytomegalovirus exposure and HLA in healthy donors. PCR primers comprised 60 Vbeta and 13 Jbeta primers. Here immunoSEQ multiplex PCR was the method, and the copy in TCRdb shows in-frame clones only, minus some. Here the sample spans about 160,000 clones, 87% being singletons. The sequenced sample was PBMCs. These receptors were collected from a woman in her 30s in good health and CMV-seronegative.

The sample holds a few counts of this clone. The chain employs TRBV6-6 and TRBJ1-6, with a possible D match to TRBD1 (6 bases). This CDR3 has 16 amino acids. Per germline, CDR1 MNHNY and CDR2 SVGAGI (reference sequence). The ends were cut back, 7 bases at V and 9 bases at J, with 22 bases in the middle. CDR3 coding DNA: TGTGCCAGCACCCAAGGGGGGGGCGCAGGCGGTTCACCCCTCCACTTT. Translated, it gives CASTQGGGAGGSPLHF.

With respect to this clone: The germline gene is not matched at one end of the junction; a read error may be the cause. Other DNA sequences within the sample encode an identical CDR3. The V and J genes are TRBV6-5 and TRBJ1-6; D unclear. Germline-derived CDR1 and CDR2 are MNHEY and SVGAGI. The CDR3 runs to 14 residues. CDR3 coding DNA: TGTGCCAGCAGTTCTAGCTCCTATAATTCCCCCCTCCACTTT. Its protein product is CASSSSSYNSPLHF.

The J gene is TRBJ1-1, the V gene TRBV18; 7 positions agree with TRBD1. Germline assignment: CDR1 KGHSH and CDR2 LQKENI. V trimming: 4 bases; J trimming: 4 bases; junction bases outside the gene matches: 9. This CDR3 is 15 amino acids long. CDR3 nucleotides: TGTGCCAGCTCACTGGCCACAGGGGTGAGCACTGAAGCTTTCTTT. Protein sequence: CASSLATGVSTEAFF. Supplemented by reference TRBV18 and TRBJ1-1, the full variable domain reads NAGVMQNPRHLVRRRGQEARLRCSPMKGHSHVYWYRQLPEEGLKFMVYLQKENIIDESGMPKERFSAEFPKEGPSILRIQQVVRGDSAAYFCASSLATGVSTEAFFGQGTRLTVV.

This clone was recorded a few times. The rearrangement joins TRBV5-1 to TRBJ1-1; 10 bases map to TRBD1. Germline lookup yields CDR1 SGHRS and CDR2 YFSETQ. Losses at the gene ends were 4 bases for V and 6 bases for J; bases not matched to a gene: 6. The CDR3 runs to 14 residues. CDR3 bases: TGCGCCAGCAGCCTCGACAGGGGGCTGGCTGAAGCTTTCTTT. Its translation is CASSLDRGLAEAFF.

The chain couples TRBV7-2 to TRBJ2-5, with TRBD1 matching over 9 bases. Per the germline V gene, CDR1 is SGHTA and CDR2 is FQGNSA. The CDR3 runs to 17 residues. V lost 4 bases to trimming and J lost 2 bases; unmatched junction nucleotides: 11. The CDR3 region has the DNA TGTGCCAGCAGCTCCTTCACAGGGGGCAGGGGTCAAGAGACCCAGTACTTC. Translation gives CASSSFTGGRGQETQYF. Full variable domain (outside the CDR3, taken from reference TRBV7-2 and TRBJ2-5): GAGVSQSPSNKVTEKGKDVELRCDPISGHTALYWYRQSLGQGLEFLIYFQGNSAPDKSGLPSDRFSAERTGGSVSTLTIQRTQQEDSAVYLCASSSFTGGRGQETQYFGPGTRLLVL.

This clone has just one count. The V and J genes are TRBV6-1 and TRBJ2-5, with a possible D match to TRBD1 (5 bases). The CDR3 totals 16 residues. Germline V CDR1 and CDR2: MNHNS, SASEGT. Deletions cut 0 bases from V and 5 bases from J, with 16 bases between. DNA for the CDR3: TGTGCCAGCAGTGAAGCCGGATTATTGGGGCCTGAGACCCAGTACTTC. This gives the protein CASSEAGLLGPETQYF.

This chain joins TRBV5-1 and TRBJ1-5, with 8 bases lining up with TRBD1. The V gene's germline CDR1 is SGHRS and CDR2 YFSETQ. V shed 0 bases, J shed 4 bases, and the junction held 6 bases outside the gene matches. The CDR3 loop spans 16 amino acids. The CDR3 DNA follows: TGCGCCAGCAGCTTGGTTTCGGGACAGGAGAATCAGCCCCAGCATTTT. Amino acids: CASSLVSGQENQPQHF.

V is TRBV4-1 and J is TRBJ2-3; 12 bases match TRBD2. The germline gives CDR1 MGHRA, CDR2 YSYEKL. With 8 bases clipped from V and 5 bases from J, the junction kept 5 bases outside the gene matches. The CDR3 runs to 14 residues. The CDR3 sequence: CASQLAGGGDTQYF. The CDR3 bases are TGCGCCAGCCAGCTAGCGGGAGGGGGAGATACGCAGTATTTT.

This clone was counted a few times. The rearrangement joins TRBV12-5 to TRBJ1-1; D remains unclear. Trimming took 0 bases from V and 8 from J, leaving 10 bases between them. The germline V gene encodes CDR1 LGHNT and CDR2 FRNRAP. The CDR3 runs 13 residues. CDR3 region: CASGLVRYSEAFF. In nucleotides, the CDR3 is TGTGCTAGTGGTTTGGTACGTTACTCCGAAGCTTTCTTT.

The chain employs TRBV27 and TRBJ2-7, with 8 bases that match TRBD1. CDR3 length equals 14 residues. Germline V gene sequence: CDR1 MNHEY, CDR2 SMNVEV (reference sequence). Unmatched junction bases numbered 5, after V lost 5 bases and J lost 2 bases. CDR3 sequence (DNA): TGTGCCAGCAGTAACGACAGGGGAACCTACGAGCAGTACTTC. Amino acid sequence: CASSNDRGTYEQYF.

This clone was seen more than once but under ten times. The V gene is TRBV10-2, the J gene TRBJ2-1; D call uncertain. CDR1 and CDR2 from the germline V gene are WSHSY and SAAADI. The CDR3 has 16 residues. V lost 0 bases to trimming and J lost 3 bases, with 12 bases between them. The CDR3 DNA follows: TGCGCCAGCAGTGAGTCTAGGATAAGCGTCTACAATGAGCAGTTCTTC. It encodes CASSESRISVYNEQFF.

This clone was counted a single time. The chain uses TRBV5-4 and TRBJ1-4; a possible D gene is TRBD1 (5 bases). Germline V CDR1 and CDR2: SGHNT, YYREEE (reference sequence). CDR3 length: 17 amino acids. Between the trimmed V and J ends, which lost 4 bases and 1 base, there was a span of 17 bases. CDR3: CASSPAGGIRTNEKLFF. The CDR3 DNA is TGTGCCAGCAGCCCCGCTGGGGGGATTCGAACTAATGAAAAACTGTTTTTT.

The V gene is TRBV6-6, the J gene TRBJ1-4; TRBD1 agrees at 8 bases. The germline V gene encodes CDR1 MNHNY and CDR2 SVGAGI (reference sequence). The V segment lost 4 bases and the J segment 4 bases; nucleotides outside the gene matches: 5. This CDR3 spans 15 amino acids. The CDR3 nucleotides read TGTGCCAGCAGTTTCCAGGGGGCAAATAATGAAAAACTGTTTTTT. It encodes CASSFQGANNEKLFF.

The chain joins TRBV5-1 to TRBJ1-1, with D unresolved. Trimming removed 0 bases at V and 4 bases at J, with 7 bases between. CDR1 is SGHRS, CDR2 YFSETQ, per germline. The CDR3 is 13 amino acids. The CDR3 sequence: CASSLVSGTEAFF. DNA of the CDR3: TGCGCCAGCAGCTTGGTGTCAGGCACTGAAGCTTTCTTT.

Here the CDR3 DNA reads TGCGCCAGCTCAAGACAGGGCCCCTACGAGCAGTACTTC. Protein: CASSRQGPYEQYF. V and J are TRBV10-1 and TRBJ2-7; 7 bases match TRBD1. This CDR3 comprises 13 residues. The germline V gene encodes CDR1 WNHNN and CDR2 SYGVQD (reference sequence). V was pared by 8 bases and J by 2 bases, with 6 bases of the junction left unmatched.

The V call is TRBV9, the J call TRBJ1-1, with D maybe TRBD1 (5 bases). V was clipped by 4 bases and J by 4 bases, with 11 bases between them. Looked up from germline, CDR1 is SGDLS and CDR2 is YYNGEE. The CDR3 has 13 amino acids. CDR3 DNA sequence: TGTGCCAGCAGCATAGGGGCCAGCACTGAAGCTTTCTTT. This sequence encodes CASSIGASTEAFF.

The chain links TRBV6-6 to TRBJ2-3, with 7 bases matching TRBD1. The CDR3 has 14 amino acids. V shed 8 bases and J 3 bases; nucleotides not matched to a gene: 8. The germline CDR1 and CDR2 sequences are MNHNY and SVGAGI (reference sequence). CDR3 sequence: CASCAPDRTDTQYF. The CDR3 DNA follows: TGTGCCAGCTGCGCCCCGGACAGGACAGATACGCAGTATTTT.

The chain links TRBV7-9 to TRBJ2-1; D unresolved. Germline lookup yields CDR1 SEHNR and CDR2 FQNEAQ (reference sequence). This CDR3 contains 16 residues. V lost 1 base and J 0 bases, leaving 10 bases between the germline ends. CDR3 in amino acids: CASSLGGGGSYNEQFF. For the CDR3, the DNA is TGTGCCAGCAGCTTAGGCGGCGGCGGCTCCTACAATGAGCAGTTCTTC.

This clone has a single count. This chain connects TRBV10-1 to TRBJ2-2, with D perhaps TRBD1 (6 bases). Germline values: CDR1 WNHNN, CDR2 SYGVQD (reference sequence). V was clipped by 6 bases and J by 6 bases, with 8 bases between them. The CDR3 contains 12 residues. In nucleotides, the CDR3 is TGCGCCAGCAGCGGACAGTCCGGGGAGCTGTTTTTT. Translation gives CASSGQSGELFF.

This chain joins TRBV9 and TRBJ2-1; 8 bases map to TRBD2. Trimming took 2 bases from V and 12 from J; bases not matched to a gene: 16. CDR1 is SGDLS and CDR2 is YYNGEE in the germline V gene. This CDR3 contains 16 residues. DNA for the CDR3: TGTGCCAGCAGCGTCAGCGGGAGACCGCCGGATGGGGGGCAGTTCTTC. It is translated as CASSVSGRPPDGGQFF.

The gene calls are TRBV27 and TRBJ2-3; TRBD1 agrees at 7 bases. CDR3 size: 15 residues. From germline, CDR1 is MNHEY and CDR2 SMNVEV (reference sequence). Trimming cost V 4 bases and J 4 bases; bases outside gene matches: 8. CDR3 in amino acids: CASSYIRGLSDTQYF. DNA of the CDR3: TGTGCCAGCAGTTATATAAGGGGGCTGTCAGATACGCAGTATTTT.

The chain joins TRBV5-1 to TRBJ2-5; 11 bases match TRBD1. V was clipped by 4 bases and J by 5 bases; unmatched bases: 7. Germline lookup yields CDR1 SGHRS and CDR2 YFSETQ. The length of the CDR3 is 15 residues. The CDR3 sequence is CASSPQGDRGETQYF. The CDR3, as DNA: TGCGCCAGCAGCCCCCAAGGGGACAGGGGGGAGACCCAGTACTTC.

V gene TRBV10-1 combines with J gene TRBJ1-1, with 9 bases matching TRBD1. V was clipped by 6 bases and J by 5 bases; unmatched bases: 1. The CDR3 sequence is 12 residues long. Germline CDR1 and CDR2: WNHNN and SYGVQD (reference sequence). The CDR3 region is CASRGQGTEAFF. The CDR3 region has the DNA TGCGCCAGCAGAGGACAGGGGACTGAAGCTTTCTTT.

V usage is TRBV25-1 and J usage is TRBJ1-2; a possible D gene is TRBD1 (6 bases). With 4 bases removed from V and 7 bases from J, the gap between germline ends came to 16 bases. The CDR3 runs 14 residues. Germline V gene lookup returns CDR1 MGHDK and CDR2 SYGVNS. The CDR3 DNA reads TGTGCCAGCAGTGGGACTGGGACACCAAGTGGCTACACCTTC. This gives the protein CASSGTGTPSGYTF.

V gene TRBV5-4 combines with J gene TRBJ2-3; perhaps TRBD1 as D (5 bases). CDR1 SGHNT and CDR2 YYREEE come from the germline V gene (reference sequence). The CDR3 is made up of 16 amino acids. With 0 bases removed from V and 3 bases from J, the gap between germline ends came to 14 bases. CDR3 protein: CASSLGGGAATDTQYF. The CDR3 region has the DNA TGTGCCAGCAGCTTGGGAGGTGGGGCAGCTACAGATACGCAGTATTTT.

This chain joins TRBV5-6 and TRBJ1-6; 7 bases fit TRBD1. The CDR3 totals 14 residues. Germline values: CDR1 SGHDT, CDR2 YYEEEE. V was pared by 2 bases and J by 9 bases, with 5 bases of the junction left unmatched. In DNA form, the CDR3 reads TGTGCCAGCAGCTTAACAGGGGTACGTTCACCCCTCCACTTT. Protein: CASSLTGVRSPLHF. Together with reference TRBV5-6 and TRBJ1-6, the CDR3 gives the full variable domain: DAGVTQSPTHLIKTRGQQVTLRCSPKSGHDTVSWYQQALGQGPQFIFQYYEEEERQRGNFPDRFSGHQFPNYSSELNVNALLLGDSALYLCASSLTGVRSPLHFGNGTRLTVT.

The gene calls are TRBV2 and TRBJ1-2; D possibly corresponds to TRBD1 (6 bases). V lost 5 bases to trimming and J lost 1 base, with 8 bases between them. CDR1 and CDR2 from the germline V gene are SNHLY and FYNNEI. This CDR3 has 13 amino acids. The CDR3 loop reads CASSQQGNYGYTF. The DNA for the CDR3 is TGTGCCAGCAGTCAACAGGGTAACTATGGCTACACCTTC. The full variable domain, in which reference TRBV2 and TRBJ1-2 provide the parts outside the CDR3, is EPEVTQTPSHQVTQMGQEVILRCVPISNHLYFYWYRQILGQKVEFLVSFYNNEISEKSEIFDDQFSVERPDGSNFTLKIRSTKLEDSAMYFCASSQQGNYGYTFGSGTRLTVV.

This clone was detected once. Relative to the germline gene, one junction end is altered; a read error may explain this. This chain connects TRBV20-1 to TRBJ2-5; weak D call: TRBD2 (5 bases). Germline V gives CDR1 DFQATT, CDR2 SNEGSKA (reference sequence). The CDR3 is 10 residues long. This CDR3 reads CSAIRENQYF. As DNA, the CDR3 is TGCAGTGCTATAAGGGAGAACCAGTACTTC.

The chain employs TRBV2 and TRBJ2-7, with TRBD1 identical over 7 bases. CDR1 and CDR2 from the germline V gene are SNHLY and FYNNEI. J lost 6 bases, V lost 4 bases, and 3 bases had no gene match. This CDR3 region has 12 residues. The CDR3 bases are TGTGCCAGCAGTGGGTCAGGGGGCGAGCAGTACTTC. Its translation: CASSGSGGEQYF.